The clone carrying this T cell receptor (beta chain) occurred a few times. V shed 4 bases, J shed 5 bases, and the junction held 3 bases outside the gene matches. The germline V gene encodes CDR1 SGHAT and CDR2 FQNNGV. This CDR3 comprises 13 residues. The data stem from a study of technical replicates of blood from several donors. Assay used: immunoSEQ multiplex PCR; TCRdb lists only in-frame clones, some missing. The table lists 75,000 or so clones, 85% to 95% of them singletons. The V call is TRBV11-2, the J call TRBJ2-7; 9 positions agree with TRBD1. The sample consisted of T cells isolated from PBMCs. This clonotype was obtained from a human donor in good health. The CDR3 region has the DNA TGTGCCAGCAGCTCGGACAGGGGCAACGAGCAGTACTTC. Protein: CASSSDRGNEQYF.